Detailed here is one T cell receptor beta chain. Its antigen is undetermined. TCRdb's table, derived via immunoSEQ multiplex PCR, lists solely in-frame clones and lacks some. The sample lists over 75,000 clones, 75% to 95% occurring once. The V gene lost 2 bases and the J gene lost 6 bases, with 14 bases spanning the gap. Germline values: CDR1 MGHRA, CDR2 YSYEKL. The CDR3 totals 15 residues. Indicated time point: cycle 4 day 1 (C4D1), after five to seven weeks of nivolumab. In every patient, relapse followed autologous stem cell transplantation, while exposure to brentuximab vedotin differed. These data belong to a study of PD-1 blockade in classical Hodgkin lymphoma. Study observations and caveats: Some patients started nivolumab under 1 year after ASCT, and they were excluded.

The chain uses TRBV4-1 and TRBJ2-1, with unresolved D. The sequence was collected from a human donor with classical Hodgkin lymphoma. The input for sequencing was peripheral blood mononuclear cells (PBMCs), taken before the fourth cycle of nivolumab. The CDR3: CASSQPTSRLNEQFF. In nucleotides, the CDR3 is TGCGCCAGCAGCCAACCCACATCTCGTCTCAATGAGCAGTTCTTC.